The entry below gives a single T cell receptor beta chain sequence along with its context. The data were produced by immunoSEQ multiplex PCR, yet TCRdb's version contains in-frame clones alone and is incomplete. The sample contains approximately 200,000 clones, about 84% of which appear only once. With 3 bases removed from V and 6 bases from J, the gap between germline ends came to 5 bases. The CDR3 runs 11 residues. Germline assignment: CDR1 SNHLY and CDR2 FYNNEI. The data derive from a study of blood T cell repertoires in COVID-19. The overall study: In each case, the material was cDNA or gDNA derived from T cells, B-cell-depleted T cells, or PBMCs.

The specimen was PBMCs or T cells enriched from blood (not recorded which). The receptor's source is a woman aged 25-40 years who had recovered from COVID-19. This chain links TRBV2 with TRBJ1-2; D is unresolved. CDR3 amino acids: CASSENNGYTF. The CDR3 nucleotides are TGTGCCAGCAGTGAGAACAATGGCTACACCTTC.